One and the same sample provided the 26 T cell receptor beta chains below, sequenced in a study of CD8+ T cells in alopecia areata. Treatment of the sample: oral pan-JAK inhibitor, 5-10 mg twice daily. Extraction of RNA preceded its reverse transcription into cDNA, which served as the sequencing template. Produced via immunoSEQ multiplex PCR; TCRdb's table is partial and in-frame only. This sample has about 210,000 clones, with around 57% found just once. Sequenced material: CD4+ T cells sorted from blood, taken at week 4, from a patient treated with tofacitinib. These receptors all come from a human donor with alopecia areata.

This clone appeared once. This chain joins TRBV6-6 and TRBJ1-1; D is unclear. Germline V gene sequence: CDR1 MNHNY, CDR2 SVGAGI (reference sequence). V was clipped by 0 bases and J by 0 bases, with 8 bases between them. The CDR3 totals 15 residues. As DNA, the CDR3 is TGTGCCAGCAGTTACTCGATTAAGATGAACACTGAAGCTTTCTTT. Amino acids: CASSYSIKMNTEAFF.

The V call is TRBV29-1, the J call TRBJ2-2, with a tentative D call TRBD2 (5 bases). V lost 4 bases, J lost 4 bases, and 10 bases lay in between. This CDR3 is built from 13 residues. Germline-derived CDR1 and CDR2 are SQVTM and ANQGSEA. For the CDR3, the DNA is TGCAGCGTTGGATCGGGGTCCACCGGGGAGCTGTTTTTT. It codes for CSVGSGSTGELFF.

CDR3 protein: CSVALDRAAEQYF. The CDR3 nucleotides are TGCAGCGTTGCCCTCGACAGGGCAGCCGAGCAGTACTTC. The chain carries TRBV29-1 and TRBJ2-7; TRBD1 matches at 7 bases. The CDR3 loop spans 13 amino acids. Trimming cost V 4 bases and J 6 bases; bases outside gene matches: 9. Germline V gene lookup returns CDR1 SQVTM and CDR2 ANQGSEA.

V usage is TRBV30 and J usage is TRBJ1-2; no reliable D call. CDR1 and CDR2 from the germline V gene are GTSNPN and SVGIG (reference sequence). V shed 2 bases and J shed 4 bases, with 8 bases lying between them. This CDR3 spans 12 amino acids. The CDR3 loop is CAWSTVPYGYTF. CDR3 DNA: TGTGCCTGGAGTACAGTGCCCTATGGCTACACCTTC.

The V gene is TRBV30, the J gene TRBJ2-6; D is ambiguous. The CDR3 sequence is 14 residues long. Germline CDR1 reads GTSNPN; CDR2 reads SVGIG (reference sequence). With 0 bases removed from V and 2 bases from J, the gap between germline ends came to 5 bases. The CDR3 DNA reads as TGTGCCTGGAGTGTACTGGCTGGGGCCAACGTCCTGACTTTC. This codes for CAWSVLAGANVLTF.

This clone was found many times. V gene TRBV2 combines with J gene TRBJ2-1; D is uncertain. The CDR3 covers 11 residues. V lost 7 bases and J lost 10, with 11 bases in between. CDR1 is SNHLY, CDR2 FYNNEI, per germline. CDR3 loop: CASIGQAEQFF. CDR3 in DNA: TGTGCCAGCATCGGGCAGGCCGAGCAGTTCTTC. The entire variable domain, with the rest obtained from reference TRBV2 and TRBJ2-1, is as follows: EPEVTQTPSHQVTQMGQEVILRCVPISNHLYFYWYRQILGQKVEFLVSFYNNEISEKSEIFDDQFSVERPDGSNFTLKIRSTKLEDSAMYFCASIGQAEQFFGPGTRLTVL.

The DNA for the CDR3 is TGTGCCAGCAGTGAATATGTGGCTTCACCCCTCCACTTT. Translated, it gives CASSEYVASPLHF. The chain carries TRBV25-1 and TRBJ1-6; D gene ambiguous. Germline V gene data show CDR1 as MGHDK and CDR2 as SYGVNS. The CDR3 sequence is 13 residues long. V shed 0 bases and J shed 9 bases, with 6 bases lying between them.

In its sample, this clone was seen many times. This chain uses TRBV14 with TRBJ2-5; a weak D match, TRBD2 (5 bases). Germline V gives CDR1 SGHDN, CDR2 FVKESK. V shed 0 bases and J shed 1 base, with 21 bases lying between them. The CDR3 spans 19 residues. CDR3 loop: CASSQEGSRTSVSQETQYF. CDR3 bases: TGTGCCAGCAGCCAAGAGGGGAGTCGGACCAGCGTAAGCCAAGAGACCCAGTACTTC.

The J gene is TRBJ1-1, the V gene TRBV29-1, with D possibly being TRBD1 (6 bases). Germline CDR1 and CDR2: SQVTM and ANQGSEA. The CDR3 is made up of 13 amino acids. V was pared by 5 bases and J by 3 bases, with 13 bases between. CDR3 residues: CSVPGQPDTEAFF. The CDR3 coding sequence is TGCAGCGTTCCAGGACAGCCGGACACTGAAGCTTTCTTT.

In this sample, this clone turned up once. DNA for the CDR3: TGTGCCAGCAGGGGCCCACAGGTGATGATAGATACGCAGTATTTT. It translates to CASRGPQVMIDTQYF. J is TRBJ2-3 and V is TRBV2; possible D gene TRBD1, 5 bases. Germline assignment: CDR1 SNHLY and CDR2 FYNNEI. Trimming took 6 bases from V and 5 from J, leaving 18 bases between them. This CDR3 spans 15 amino acids.

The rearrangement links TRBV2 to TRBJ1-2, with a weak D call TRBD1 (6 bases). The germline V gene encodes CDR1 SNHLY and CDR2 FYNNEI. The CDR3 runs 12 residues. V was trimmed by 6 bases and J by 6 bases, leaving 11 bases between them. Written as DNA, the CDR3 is TGTGCCAGCAGCTTCGGGACACATGGCTACACCTTC. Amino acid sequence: CASSFGTHGYTF.

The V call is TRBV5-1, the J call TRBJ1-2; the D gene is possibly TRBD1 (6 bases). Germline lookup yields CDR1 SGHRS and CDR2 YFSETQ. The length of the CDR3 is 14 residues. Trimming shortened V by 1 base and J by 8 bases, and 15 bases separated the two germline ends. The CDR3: CASSLRQGSGGYTF. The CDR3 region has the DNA TGCGCCAGCAGCTTGCGTCAGGGGAGTGGAGGCTACACCTTC.

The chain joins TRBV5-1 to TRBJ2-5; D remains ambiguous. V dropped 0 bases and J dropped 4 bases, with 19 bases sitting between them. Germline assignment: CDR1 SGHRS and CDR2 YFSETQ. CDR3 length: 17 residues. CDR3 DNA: TGCGCCAGCAGCTTGGATCCGGTTCTCGGCTTGGGAGAGACCCAGTACTTC. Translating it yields CASSLDPVLGLGETQYF. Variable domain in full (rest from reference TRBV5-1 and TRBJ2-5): KAGVTQTPRYLIKTRGQQVTLSCSPISGHRSVSWYQQTPGQGLQFLFEYFSETQRNKGNFPGRFSGRQFSNSRSEMNVSTLELGDSALYLCASSLDPVLGLGETQYFGPGTRLLVL.

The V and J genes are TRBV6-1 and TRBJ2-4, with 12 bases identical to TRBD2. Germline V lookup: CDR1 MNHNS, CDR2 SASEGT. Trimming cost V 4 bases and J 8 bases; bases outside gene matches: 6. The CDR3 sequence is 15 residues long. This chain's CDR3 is CASSGSSGGAYIQYF. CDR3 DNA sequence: TGTGCCAGCAGTGGCTCTAGCGGGGGGGCCTACATTCAGTACTTC.

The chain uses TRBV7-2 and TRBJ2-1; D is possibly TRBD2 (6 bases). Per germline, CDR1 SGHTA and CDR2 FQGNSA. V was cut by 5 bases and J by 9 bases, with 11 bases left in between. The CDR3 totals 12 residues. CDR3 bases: TGTGCCAGCAGCCGCCAGCGGGTTGAGCAGTTCTTC. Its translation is CASSRQRVEQFF.

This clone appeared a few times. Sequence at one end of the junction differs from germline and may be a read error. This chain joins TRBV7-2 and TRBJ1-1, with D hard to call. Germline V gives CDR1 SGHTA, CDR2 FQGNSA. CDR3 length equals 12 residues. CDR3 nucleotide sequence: TGTGCCAGCGGCTTACCTAGAGCTGAAGCTTTCTTT. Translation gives CASGLPRAEAFF.

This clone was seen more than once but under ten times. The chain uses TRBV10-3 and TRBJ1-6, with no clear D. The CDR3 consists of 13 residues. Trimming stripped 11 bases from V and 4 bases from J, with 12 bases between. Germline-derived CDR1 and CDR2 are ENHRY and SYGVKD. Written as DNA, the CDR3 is TGTGCCGCAGCCCCAGTATATAATTCACCCCTCCACTTT. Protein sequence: CAAAPVYNSPLHF.

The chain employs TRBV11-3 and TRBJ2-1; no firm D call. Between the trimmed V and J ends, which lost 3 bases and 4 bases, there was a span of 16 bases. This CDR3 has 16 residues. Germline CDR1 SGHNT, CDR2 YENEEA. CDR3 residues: CASSLTTLMDYNEQFF. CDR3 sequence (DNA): TGTGCCAGCAGCTTGACGACCCTGATGGATTACAATGAGCAGTTCTTC. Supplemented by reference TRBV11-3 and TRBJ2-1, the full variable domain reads EAGVVQSPRYKIIEKKQPVAFWCNPISGHNTLYWYLQNLGQGPELLIRYENEEAVDDSQLPKDRFSAERLKGVDSTLKIQPAELGDSAVYLCASSLTTLMDYNEQFFGPGTRLTVL.

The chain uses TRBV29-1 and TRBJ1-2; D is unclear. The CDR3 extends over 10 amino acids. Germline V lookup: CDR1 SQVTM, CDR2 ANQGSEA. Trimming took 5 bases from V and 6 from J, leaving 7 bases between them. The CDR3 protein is CSVRRDGYTF. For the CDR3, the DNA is TGCAGCGTTCGGAGGGATGGCTACACCTTC.

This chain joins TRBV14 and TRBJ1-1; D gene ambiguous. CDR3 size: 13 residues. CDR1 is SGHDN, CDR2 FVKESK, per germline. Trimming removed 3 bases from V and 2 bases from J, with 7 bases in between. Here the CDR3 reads CASSQQINTEAFF. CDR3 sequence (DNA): TGTGCCAGCAGCCAGCAGATAAACACTGAAGCTTTCTTT.

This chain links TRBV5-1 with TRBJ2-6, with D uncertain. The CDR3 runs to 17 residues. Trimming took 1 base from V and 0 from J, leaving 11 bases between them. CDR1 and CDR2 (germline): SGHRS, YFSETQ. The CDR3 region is CASSLKQTNSGANVLTF. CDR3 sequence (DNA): TGCGCCAGCAGCTTGAAGCAAACCAACTCTGGGGCCAACGTCCTGACTTTC.

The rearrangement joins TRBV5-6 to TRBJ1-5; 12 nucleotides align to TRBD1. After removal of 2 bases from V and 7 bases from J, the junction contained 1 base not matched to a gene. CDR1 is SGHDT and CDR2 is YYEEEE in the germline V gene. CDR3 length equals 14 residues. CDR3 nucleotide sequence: TGTGCCAGCAGCTTAGGGACAGGGGGCCAGCCCCAGCATTTT. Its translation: CASSLGTGGQPQHF.

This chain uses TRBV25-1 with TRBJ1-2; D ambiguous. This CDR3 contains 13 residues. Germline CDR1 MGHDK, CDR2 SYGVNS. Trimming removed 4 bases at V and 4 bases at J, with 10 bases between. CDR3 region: CASSGFGLYGYTF. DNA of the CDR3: TGTGCCAGCAGTGGATTCGGACTCTATGGCTACACCTTC.

CDR3 coding DNA: TGTGCCAGCAGGGACGACCCTGGGGGCACAGCGGCCCAGTACTTC. Amino acid sequence: CASRDDPGGTAAQYF. The chain has TRBV7-6 and TRBJ2-5; D is perhaps TRBD1 (6 bases). Trimming left V 6 bases short and J 9 bases short, with 23 bases between. The CDR3 totals 15 residues. In germline, CDR1 is SGHVS, CDR2 FNYEAQ.

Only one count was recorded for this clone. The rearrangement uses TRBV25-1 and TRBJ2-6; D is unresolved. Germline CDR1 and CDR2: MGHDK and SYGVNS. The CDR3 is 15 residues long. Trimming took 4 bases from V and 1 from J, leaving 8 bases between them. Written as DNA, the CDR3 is TGTGCCAGCAGTGTATCAGAGTCTGGGGCCAACGTCCTGACTTTC. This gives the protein CASSVSESGANVLTF.

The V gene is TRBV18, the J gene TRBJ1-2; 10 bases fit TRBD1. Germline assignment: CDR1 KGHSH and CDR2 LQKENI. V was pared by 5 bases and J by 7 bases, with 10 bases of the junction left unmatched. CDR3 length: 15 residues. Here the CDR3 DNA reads TGTGCCAGCTCAACAAACGGACAGGGGGGCGGTGGCTACACCTTC. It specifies CASSTNGQGGGGYTF.